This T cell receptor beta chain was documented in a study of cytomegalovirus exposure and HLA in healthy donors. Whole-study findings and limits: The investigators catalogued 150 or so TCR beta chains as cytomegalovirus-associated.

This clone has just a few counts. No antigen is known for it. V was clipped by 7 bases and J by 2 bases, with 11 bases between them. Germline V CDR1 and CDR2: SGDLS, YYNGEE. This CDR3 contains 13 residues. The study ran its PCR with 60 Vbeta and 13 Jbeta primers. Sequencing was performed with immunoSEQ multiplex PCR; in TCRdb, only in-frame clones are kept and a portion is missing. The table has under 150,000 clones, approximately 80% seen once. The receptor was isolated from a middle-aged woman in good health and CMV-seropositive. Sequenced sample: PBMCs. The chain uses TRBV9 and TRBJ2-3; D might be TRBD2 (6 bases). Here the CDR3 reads CASRAGFTDTQYF. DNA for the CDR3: TGTGCCAGCCGAGCGGGCTTCACAGATACGCAGTATTTT.